Listed below are T cell receptor beta chains from one sample, sequenced in a study of cytomegalovirus exposure and HLA in healthy donors. TCRdb keeps only in-frame clones here, not all; method: immunoSEQ multiplex PCR. In the table there are around 160,000 clones, about 76% of which are singletons. The specimen sequenced was PBMCs. The origin of the receptors is a male donor in good health and CMV-seropositive. Each CDR3 is given with its conserved first and last residue. Each record gives: V gene, D gene, J gene, clone size, CDR3 protein, CDR3 DNA. D genes are given only for firm matches. Clone size is given for some rows only: seen once, a few or many times, or a class if the clone is expanded.

TRBV6-1,TRBD1,TRBJ1-2,.,CASSEDRGTGGYTF,TGTGCCAGCAGTGAAGACAGGGGAACGGGTGGCTACACCTTC
TRBV5-4,TRBD1,TRBJ1-1,.,CASSFSQGAETEAFF,TGTGCCAGCAGCTTTTCACAGGGGGCAGAGACTGAAGCTTTCTTT
TRBV4-3,TRBD1,TRBJ2-1,.,CASSLGQGSYNEQFF,TGCGCCAGCAGCCTTGGACAGGGCTCCTACAATGAGCAGTTCTTC
TRBV2,.,TRBJ1-4,.,CASSEQGTTNEKLFF,TGTGCCAGCAGTGAACAGGGCACTACTAATGAAAAACTGTTTTTT
TRBV5-1,.,TRBJ1-2,.,CASSLVGSSGYGYTF,TGCGCCAGCAGCTTGGTGGGTAGTTCAGGCTATGGCTACACCTTC
TRBV6-5,.,TRBJ1-6,.,CASSPSGRRDSPLHF,TGTGCCAGCAGTCCCTCCGGCAGGAGGGATTCACCCCTCCACTTT
TRBV7-3,.,TRBJ1-2,.,CASSLASGVQNYGYTF,TGTGCCAGCAGCTTAGCCAGCGGGGTGCAGAACTATGGCTACACCTTC
TRBV6-6,.,TRBJ1-1,.,CASSKRTEAFF,TGTGCCAGCAGTAAGAGAACTGAAGCTTTCTTT
TRBV7-9,TRBD1,TRBJ2-7,.,CASSFTSGTGGPEQYF,TGTGCCAGCAGCTTTACTTCCGGGACAGGGGGGCCCGAGCAGTACTTC
TRBV4-3,.,TRBJ2-7,.,CASSPRSLGDEQYF,TGCGCCAGCAGCCCGCGAAGTTTGGGAGACGAGCAGTACTTC
TRBV12-5,.,TRBJ1-1,.,CASGLDYTGSRVNTEAFF,TGTGCTAGTGGTTTGGACTATACAGGGTCAAGGGTGAACACTGAAGCTTTCTTT
TRBV9,TRBD1,TRBJ2-7,.,CASSPSGTGYEQYF,TGTGCCAGCAGCCCTTCCGGGACAGGCTACGAGCAGTACTTC
TRBV27,.,TRBJ1-1,few,CASSFYGRVTEAFF,TGTGCCAGCAGTTTCTACGGCAGGGTCACTGAAGCTTTCTTT
TRBV15,.,TRBJ1-3,.,CATSRVPLRRYPPGNTIYF,TGTGCCACCAGCAGGGTCCCTCTCCGCCGGTACCCCCCGGGGAACACCATATATTTT
TRBV4-2,.,TRBJ1-5,few,CASSQETGGSQFNQPQHF,TGTGCCAGCAGCCAAGAGACGGGGGGAAGCCAATTCAATCAGCCCCAGCATTTT
TRBV15,TRBD2,TRBJ2-3,.,CATSRDWSSGGADTQYF,TGTGCCACCAGCAGAGATTGGTCTAGCGGGGGTGCGGATACGCAGTATTTT
TRBV2,TRBD1,TRBJ1-5,.,CASSVVGGRNQPQHF,TGTGCCAGCAGTGTGGTAGGGGGCAGGAATCAGCCCCAGCATTTT
TRBV7-9,.,TRBJ1-6,.,CASSLGSYNSPLHF,TGTGCCAGCAGCTTAGGCAGCTATAATTCACCCCTCCACTTT
TRBV19,TRBD2,TRBJ2-1,few,CASSISGGSYNEQFF,TGTGCCAGTAGTATCTCCGGGGGGTCTTACAATGAGCAGTTCTTC
TRBV6-1,.,TRBJ1-5,few,CASSDEQGNQPQHF,TGTGCCAGCAGTGACGAACAGGGCAATCAGCCCCAGCATTTT
TRBV5-4,.,TRBJ2-2,once,CASSESGGLLNTGELFF,TGTGCCAGCAGCGAGTCAGGCGGGTTATTGAACACCGGGGAGCTGTTTTTT
TRBV30,TRBD2,TRBJ2-5,.,CAGGGGDVGLETQYF,TGTGCCGGGGGCGGGGGGGACGTGGGATTAGAGACCCAGTACTTC
TRBV9,TRBD2,TRBJ2-3,.,CASSPWAGGADTQYF,TGTGCCAGCAGCCCCTGGGCGGGGGGGGCAGATACGCAGTATTTT
TRBV4-1,.,TRBJ1-1,.,CASSQTQVFTEAFF,TGCGCCAGCAGCCAAACGCAGGTTTTCACTGAAGCTTTCTTT
TRBV5-4,TRBD1,TRBJ2-3,.,CASSGPIQGGQDTQYF,TGTGCCAGCAGCGGTCCAATACAGGGGGGCCAAGATACGCAGTATTTT
TRBV5-1,.,TRBJ2-7,.,CASSLVYLLGGEQYF,TGCGCCAGCAGCTTGGTCTACCTCCTAGGGGGTGAGCAGTACTTC
TRBV4-3,TRBD1,TRBJ1-1,few,CASSQHMTGGTEAFF,TGCGCCAGCAGCCAACATATGACAGGGGGCACTGAAGCTTTCTTT
TRBV19,.,TRBJ2-2,.,CASSFQEVTGELFF,TGTGCCAGTAGTTTCCAGGAGGTCACCGGGGAGCTGTTTTTT
TRBV6-5,TRBD1,TRBJ2-2,few,CASSTTGAGELFF,TGTGCCAGCAGTACGACAGGGGCCGGGGAGCTGTTTTTT
TRBV18,.,TRBJ2-6,.,CASSPDSLSGANVLTF,TGTGCCAGCTCACCCGACAGCCTCTCTGGGGCCAACGTCCTGACTTTC
TRBV5-1,TRBD1,TRBJ1-1,.,CASSFSGQGATEAFF,TGCGCCAGCAGCTTTTCGGGACAGGGGGCGACTGAAGCTTTCTTT
TRBV9,.,TRBJ2-3,.,CASSADSLSTDTQYF,TGTGCCAGCAGCGCGGACTCGCTTAGCACAGATACGCAGTATTTT
TRBV6-5,.,TRBJ2-1,.,CASSYLEGDEQFF,TGTGCCAGCAGTTACCTCGAGGGGGATGAGCAGTTCTTC
TRBV6-1,TRBD1,TRBJ2-7,few,CASSEVFGLRDRGHEQYF,TGTGCCAGCAGTGAAGTATTTGGGCTGAGGGACAGGGGACACGAGCAGTACTTC
TRBV7-6,TRBD1,TRBJ1-2,once,CASSLTGVDGYTF,TGTGCCAGCAGCCTCACAGGGGTAGATGGCTACACCTTC
TRBV7-3,.,TRBJ2-6,few,CASSSQPQGSSGANVLTF,TGTGCCAGCAGCTCGCAGCCGCAAGGGAGCTCTGGGGCCAACGTCCTGACTTTC
TRBV30,TRBD1,TRBJ2-7,.,CAWRPNRDRGTYEQYF,TGTGCCTGGAGACCCAACCGGGACAGGGGAACCTACGAGCAGTACTTC
TRBV6-5,.,TRBJ1-2,.,CAIRVYYGYTF,TGTGCCATTAGAGTCTACTATGGCTACACCTTC
TRBV18,TRBD1,TRBJ1-2,.,CASSPEGAPYGYTF,TGTGCCAGCTCACCAGAGGGGGCGCCTTATGGCTACACCTTC
TRBV7-2,.,TRBJ1-2,.,CASSFYPTVNYGYTF,TGTGCCAGCAGCTTCTACCCGACAGTTAACTATGGCTACACCTTC
TRBV13,.,TRBJ1-2,.,CASSLGRGIALDGYTF,TGTGCCAGCAGCTTAGGCCGTGGTATAGCCCTCGATGGCTACACCTTC
TRBV6-1,.,TRBJ1-2,few,CASSEGRGGVDGYTF,TGTGCCAGCAGTGAAGGGCGTGGAGGCGTCGATGGCTACACCTTC
TRBV7-9,.,TRBJ2-5,once,CSSSPSRRVDAEETQYF,TGTTCCAGCAGCCCGTCCCGACGGGTGGATGCCGAAGAGACCCAGTACTTC
TRBV5-1,TRBD2,TRBJ2-1,.,CASSSLAGFGGHNEQFF,TGCGCCAGCAGCTCATTAGCGGGGTTCGGGGGGCACAATGAGCAGTTCTTC
TRBV5-6,.,TRBJ1-3,few,CASSLRSLGQSGNTIYF,TGTGCCAGCAGCTTGCGATCATTGGGGCAATCTGGAAACACCATATATTTT
TRBV2,.,TRBJ1-1,.,CASSGSGGRGDTGAFF,TGTGCCAGCAGTGGCTCGGGGGGGAGGGGCGACACTGGAGCTTTCTTT
TRBV9,.,TRBJ1-1,.,CASSGGGNTEAFF,TGTGCCAGCAGCGGGGGGGGGAACACTGAAGCTTTCTTT
TRBV20-1,TRBD2,TRBJ2-7,once,CSAMGGYEQYF,TGCAGTGCTATGGGGGGGTACGAGCAGTACTTC
TRBV2,.,TRBJ1-1,.,CASSVRGQNTEAFF,TGTGCCAGCAGTGTGCGGGGGCAGAACACTGAAGCTTTCTTT
TRBV6-5,.,TRBJ2-1,.,CASSPTLTRQQFF,TGTGCCAGCAGTCCGACCTTGACTAGGCAGCAGTTCTTC
TRBV6-1,TRBD1,TRBJ1-6,.,CASSEEGQGRSSYNSPLHF,TGTGCCAGCAGTGAAGAAGGACAGGGCAGGAGCTCCTATAATTCACCCCTCCACTTT
TRBV10-3,TRBD2,TRBJ2-7,.,CAISYQPGGPYEQYF,TGTGCCATCAGCTACCAACCGGGGGGGCCGTACGAGCAGTACTTC
TRBV19,.,TRBJ1-2,.,CASTPGQGAYGYTF,TGTGCCAGTACCCCGGGACAAGGAGCTTATGGCTACACCTTC
TRBV2,TRBD2,TRBJ2-6,.,CASNWGRDSGANVLTF,TGTGCCAGCAATTGGGGGAGGGACTCTGGGGCCAACGTCCTGACTTTC
TRBV11-3,.,TRBJ2-2,.,CASSPNTGELFF,TGTGCCAGCAGCCCAAACACCGGGGAGCTGTTTTTT
TRBV27,.,TRBJ1-1,.,CASSFQPGRNTEAFF,TGTGCCAGCAGTTTCCAACCAGGGCGGAACACTGAAGCTTTCTTT
TRBV2,TRBD2,TRBJ2-3,.,CASDQAGGPNTQYF,TGTGCCAGCGATCAAGCGGGGGGGCCTAATACGCAGTATTTT
TRBV9,.,TRBJ1-1,.,CASSVEMGPAAFF,TGTGCCAGCAGCGTAGAGATGGGGCCGGCAGCTTTCTTT
TRBV15,.,TRBJ1-5,.,CATSPGGGAQPQHF,TGTGCCACCAGCCCTGGGGGAGGGGCCCAGCCCCAGCATTTT